These 9 T cell receptor beta chains originate from one sample sequenced in a study of T-cell memory formation after mild COVID-19 listed by TCRdb under 2021. The method was 5' RACE. This sample was sequenced with an Illumina NovaSeq 6000. TCRdb reprocessing: public reads trimmed at Q25 with fastp, clones called with MiXCR, in-frame beta chains kept. Rows are unified per CDR3 protein, each entry keeping the most common DNA and genes. This sample has fewer than 200,000 distinct CDR3 sequences in its table, and about a fifth of those were observed once. The ten biggest clones cover roughly 4.3% of the sample. The sample comprised PBMCs or a T cell subset sorted from them (not recorded which). Receptors were obtained from a young man who had mild COVID-19 (a few samples of this study predate the infection). The sample titles of this study are shuffled in the database, so cell type and time point are left out; the donor was told from shared clones.

V gene TRBV20-1 combines with J gene TRBJ2-7, with 14 positions matching TRBD2. Germline V gives CDR1 DFQATT, CDR2 SNEGSKA (reference sequence). There are 13 residues in the CDR3. After removal of 6 bases from V and 7 bases from J, the junction contained 5 bases not matched to a gene. Here the CDR3 reads CSARLAGGQEQYF. CDR3 nucleotides: TGCAGTGCGAGACTAGCGGGGGGGCAAGAGCAGTACTTC.

The chain is built from TRBV12-3 or TRBV12-4 and TRBJ2-3, with D hard to call. The ends were cut back, 8 bases at V and 0 bases at J, with 9 bases in the middle. CDR3 length: 13 residues. This CDR3 reads CASRYFSTDTQYF. In nucleotides, the CDR3 is TGTGCCAGCCGCTACTTTAGCACAGATACGCAGTATTTT.

The sample holds a few counts of this clonotype. V usage is TRBV23-1 and J usage is TRBJ2-2, with TRBD1 identical over 7 bases. TRBV23-1 is noted as an ORF with a role that remains uncertain. V lost 0 bases to trimming and J lost 7 bases; unmatched junction nucleotides: 5. The length of the CDR3 is 15 residues. The DNA for the CDR3 is TGCGCCAGCAGTCAATCCGCAGGGGGTTGCGGGGAGCTGTTTTTT. The encoded protein is CASSQSAGGCGELFF.

This chain connects TRBV20-1 to TRBJ2-1; 8 nucleotides match TRBD2. Germline CDR1 reads DFQATT; CDR2 reads SNEGSKA (reference sequence). The V gene end was trimmed by 0 bases and the J gene end by 16 bases; junction bases not matched to a gene: 11. The CDR3 is 13 amino acids. The chain's CDR3 is CSARDMTGGLLFF. CDR3 sequence (DNA): TGCAGTGCTAGAGATATGACGGGGGGGCTATTATTCTTC.

This sequence joins TRBV6-5 and TRBJ1-5; the D gene is possibly TRBD1 (6 bases). Germline V gene data show CDR1 as MNHEY and CDR2 as SVGAGI. V was shortened by 0 bases and J by 3 bases, with 12 bases between the two germline ends. This CDR3 contains 16 residues. The CDR3 coding sequence is TGTGCCAGCAGTTACTCGGGCAGGGGCGCCAATCAGCCCCAGCATTTT. Translating gives CASSYSGRGANQPQHF.

The chain has TRBV11-2 and TRBJ2-2; a weak D match, TRBD2 (6 bases). The CDR3 consists of 15 residues. V was cut by 0 bases and J by 5 bases, with 10 bases left in between. Per the germline V gene, CDR1 is SGHAT and CDR2 is FQNNGV. The CDR3 sequence is CASSLEPGSTGELFF. Here the CDR3 DNA reads TGTGCCAGCAGCTTAGAGCCCGGGAGTACCGGGGAGCTGTTTTTT.

V gene TRBV7-2 combines with J gene TRBJ1-3, with TRBD1 as a possible D gene (6 bases). Germline V lookup: CDR1 SGHTA, CDR2 FQGNSA. The ends were cut back, 5 bases at V and 10 bases at J, with 9 bases in the middle. The CDR3 consists of 11 residues. The DNA for the CDR3 is TGTGCCAGCAGCCTCAGGGGAACCATATATTTT. This codes for CASSLRGTIYF.

This clonotype has ten or more counts. The chain uses TRBV2 and TRBJ2-1, with 8 bases lining up with TRBD1. The CDR3 is 15 residues long. The germline CDR1 and CDR2 sequences are SNHLY and FYNNEI. J lost 4 bases, V lost 4 bases, and 6 bases had no gene match. CDR3: CASSVDRALYNEQFF. The CDR3 DNA sequence: TGTGCCAGCAGTGTGGACAGGGCGCTTTACAATGAGCAGTTCTTC.

In this sample, this clonotype turned up a few times. V gene TRBV3-1 combines with J gene TRBJ1-6, with D uncertain. This CDR3 is 14 amino acids long. CDR1 LGHDT and CDR2 YNNKEL come from the germline V gene (reference sequence). Deletions cut 4 bases from V and 2 bases from J, with 6 bases between. The CDR3 bases are TGTGCCAGCAGCCGGACGGCCTATAATTCACCCCTCCACTTT. Translated, it gives CASSRTAYNSPLHF.